The rows below give T cell receptor beta chains drawn from one sample of a study of shared clonotypes between healthy human individuals. TCRdb keeps only in-frame clones here, not all; method: immunoSEQ multiplex PCR. The table includes roughly 1,000,000 clones, about 84% detected once. The material sequenced was memory CD4+ T cells from PBMCs. Receptors originate from a man between 18 and 35 years old in good health. Some clones in this sample may be carry-over from other donors' samples. The CDR3 runs from the conserved cysteine through the conserved F or W. A D gene is named only where the DNA matches it firmly. Not every row has a clone size; where given, it reads once, few, many or a size class.

clone_size d_call j_call v_call cdr3_aa cdr3_nt
NA NA TRBJ2-5 TRBV13 CASSRESRETQYF TGTGCCAGCAGCCGAGAGTCCCGGGAGACCCAGTACTTC
NA TRBD2 TRBJ2-2 TRBV19 CASSILAGGSAGELFF TGTGCCAGTAGTATACTAGCGGGAGGAAGCGCCGGGGAGCTGTTTTTT
NA NA TRBJ1-3 TRBV7-6 CASSLAGHITGNTIYF TGTGCCAGCAGCTTAGCAGGACACATCACTGGAAACACCATATATTTT
NA TRBD2 TRBJ2-5 TRBV9 CASSSFSGSFETQYF TGTGCCAGCAGCTCCTTTAGCGGGAGTTTTGAGACCCAGTACTTC
NA TRBD1 TRBJ1-4 TRBV5-1 CASSSGQGQSQLFF TGCGCCAGCAGCTCGGGACAGGGCCAAAGTCAACTGTTTTTT
NA NA TRBJ2-7 TRBV15 CATSRDLHTTYEQYF TGTGCCACCAGCAGAGATCTGCACACTACCTACGAGCAGTACTTC
NA NA TRBJ1-2 TRBV13 CASSLRDQDGLYGYTF TGTGCCAGCAGCTTACGCGACCAGGACGGACTCTATGGCTACACCTTC
once NA TRBJ2-3 TRBV15 CATRQGRILTDTQYF TGTGCCACCCGGCAGGGGCGAATCCTCACAGATACGCAGTATTTT
once TRBD1 TRBJ1-2 TRBV2 CASSEALRTGGQNGYTF TGTGCCAGCAGTGAAGCGCTTAGGACAGGAGGACAAAATGGCTACACCTTC
NA TRBD2 TRBJ2-1 TRBV13 CASSALLAGADNEQFF TGTGCCAGCAGCGCCCTTCTAGCGGGAGCGGACAATGAGCAGTTCTTC
once NA TRBJ2-1 TRBV6-5 CASRAPSLTRFEQFF TGTGCCAGCAGAGCCCCTAGCCTAACTAGGTTTGAGCAGTTCTTC
once TRBD1 TRBJ2-7 TRBV7-9 CASSPRTGSSYEQYF TGTGCCAGCAGCCCCCGGACAGGGAGTTCCTACGAGCAGTACTTC
many NA TRBJ2-3 TRBV28 CASRIGTSTDTQYF TGTGCCAGCCGTATCGGGACTAGCACAGATACGCAGTATTTT
few NA TRBJ1-1 TRBV5-4 CASSLSVANTEAFF TGTGCCAGCAGCTTGTCAGTTGCGAACACTGAAGCTTTCTTT